Listed here are 16 T cell receptor beta chains from one sample, sequenced in a study of human T cells and chemical hapten exposure. Time point described: patch test 3, about 24 weeks after DPC sensitization. Noted treatment: therapeutic diphenylcyclopropenone sensitization with weekly scalp DPC. TCRdb redid the calling of the RACE reads with MiXCR, one entry per CDR3 protein. The sample contains some 180,000 distinct CDR3 sequences, 24% of which appear only once. The starting material was whole blood, obtained in connection with sensitization to the hapten diphenylcyclopropenone (DPC). The receptors were sampled from a woman aged 40-49 years with alopecia areata. Some clones in this sample may be carry-over from other donors' samples.

This chain links TRBV5-1 with TRBJ2-7; D not certain. The CDR3 has 10 residues. V dropped 8 bases and J dropped 2 bases, with 5 bases sitting between them. Looked up from germline, CDR1 is SGHRS and CDR2 is YFSETQ. In DNA, the CDR3 is TGCGCCAGGGCTGCCTACGAGCAGTACTTC. Protein sequence: CARAAYEQYF.

The rearrangement uses TRBV6-5 and TRBJ1-1; D may be TRBD1 (6 bases). CDR3 length: 14 residues. Trimming took 0 bases from V and 5 from J, leaving 10 bases between them. Germline CDR1 MNHEY, CDR2 SVGAGI. CDR3 DNA: TGTGCCAGCAGTTACTCCTACAGGGAAACTGAAGCTTTCTTT. This codes for CASSYSYRETEAFF.

There are many counts of this clonotype. The chain links TRBV25-1 to TRBJ2-2, with a possible D match to TRBD2 (5 bases). Germline loops: CDR1 MGHDK, CDR2 SYGVNS. V was cut by 4 bases and J by 6 bases, with 12 bases left in between. The CDR3 is 14 amino acids. CDR3 sequence reads: CASSVSGEAGELFF. For the CDR3, the DNA is TGTGCCAGCAGTGTGTCCGGGGAAGCCGGGGAGCTGTTTTTT.

This clonotype has ten or more counts. The V and J genes are TRBV6-2 or TRBV6-3 and TRBJ2-2; perhaps D is TRBD1 or TRBD2 (5 bases each). CDR1 and CDR2 from the germline V gene are MNHEY and SVGEGT. V lost 1 base to trimming and J lost 6 bases, with 12 bases between them. There are 15 residues in the CDR3. Here the CDR3 reads CASSYYTGTSGELFF. CDR3 in DNA: TGTGCCAGCAGTTACTATACCGGGACCTCCGGGGAGCTGTTTTTT.

The V call is TRBV5-6, the J call TRBJ1-2; 11 bases map to TRBD1. In germline, CDR1 is SGHDT, CDR2 YYEEEE. This CDR3 region has 16 residues. J was trimmed by 5 bases and V by 1 base; bases with no gene match: 7. The CDR3: CASSLWTGGQRYGYTF. CDR3 sequence (DNA): TGTGCCAGCAGCTTGTGGACAGGGGGCCAGAGGTATGGCTACACCTTC.

This clonotype showed up just a few times. The chain links TRBV11-3 to TRBJ2-2; D unclear. The V end was cut by 5 bases, the J end by 1 base, with 14 bases between. The CDR3 has 16 residues. From germline, CDR1 is SGHNT and CDR2 YENEEA. CDR3 sequence reads: CASSETVLGNTGELFF. The CDR3 region has the DNA TGTGCCAGCAGCGAAACAGTACTCGGGAACACCGGGGAGCTGTTTTTT.

This clonotype was observed a few times. V and J are TRBV28 and TRBJ1-2; 10 bases agree with TRBD1. The V gene's germline CDR1 is MDHEN and CDR2 SYDVKM. Losses at the gene ends were 6 bases for V and 8 bases for J; bases not matched to a gene: 9. The CDR3 spans 14 residues. CDR3 protein: CASSPRQGARGYTF. The CDR3 DNA is TGTGCCAGCAGCCCTCGACAGGGGGCCAGGGGCTACACCTTC.

This sequence joins TRBV20-1 and TRBJ1-2, with no clear D. The CDR3 has 14 residues. Germline lookup yields CDR1 DFQATT and CDR2 SNEGSKA (reference sequence). The V end lost 4 bases, the J end lost 4 bases, and 16 bases lay between the germline ends. The CDR3, as DNA: TGCAGTGCTAACCTTCCAGGCGTGAGCTATGGCTACACCTTC. Its translation: CSANLPGVSYGYTF.

This chain joins TRBV5-1 and TRBJ1-1; 9 bases are a match to TRBD1. V dropped 0 bases and J dropped 10; count of bases not matched to a gene: 7. The CDR3 covers 14 residues. Germline V gene sequence: CDR1 SGHRS, CDR2 YFSETQ. CDR3 region: CASSLGSDRGRAFF. In DNA form, the CDR3 reads TGCGCCAGCAGCTTGGGGTCCGACAGGGGGAGAGCTTTCTTT.

This clonotype was seen at least ten times. This chain links TRBV9 with TRBJ2-1; D remains unclear. Trimming took 2 bases from V and 8 from J, leaving 17 bases between them. CDR1 is SGDLS, CDR2 YYNGEE, per germline. The CDR3 is 15 residues long. The CDR3 protein is CASSVLGLVTHEQFF. The CDR3 coding sequence is TGTGCCAGCAGCGTTCTTGGTCTAGTTACCCATGAGCAGTTCTTC.

Ten or more counts support this clonotype. The chain recombines TRBV7-2 with TRBJ1-5; D gene ambiguous. CDR3 length: 13 residues. Per the germline V gene, CDR1 is SGHTA and CDR2 is FQGNSA. V lost 3 bases and J 1 base, leaving 4 bases between the germline ends. The CDR3 DNA follows: TGTGCCAGCAGCTTGGACAGCAATCAGCCCCAGCATTTT. Translating it yields CASSLDSNQPQHF.

In this sample, this clonotype turned up a few times. The rearrangement uses TRBV7-2 and TRBJ1-1; 8 bases are a match to TRBD1. Germline V CDR1 and CDR2: SGHTA, FQGNSA. Trimming took 6 bases from V and 0 from J; bases not matched to a gene: 3. This CDR3 has 14 amino acids. The CDR3 DNA reads TGTGCCAGCAGGTCACAGGGGGTGAACACTGAAGCTTTCTTT. Translation gives CASRSQGVNTEAFF.

The chain recombines TRBV9 with TRBJ2-7, with 7 nucleotides matching TRBD2. In germline, CDR1 is SGDLS, CDR2 YYNGEE. V trimming: 0 bases; J trimming: 6 bases; junction bases outside the gene matches: 12. CDR3 length: 16 amino acids. In DNA, the CDR3 is TGTGCCAGCAGCGTAGCTCAGGAGGGGAGGGTCTCCGAGCAGTACTTC. Encoded protein: CASSVAQEGRVSEQYF. Complete variable domain (other parts from reference TRBV9 and TRBJ2-7): DSGVTQTPKHLITATGQRVTLRCSPRSGDLSVYWYQQSLDQGLQFLIQYYNGEERAKGNILERFSAQQFPDLHSELNLSSLELGDSALYFCASSVAQEGRVSEQYFGPGTRLTVT.

This clonotype occurred many times. The chain links TRBV2 to TRBJ2-5, with 7 positions matching TRBD2. Germline V gene data show CDR1 as SNHLY and CDR2 as FYNNEI. This CDR3 contains 15 residues. V shed 3 bases, J shed 4 bases, and the junction held 8 bases outside the gene matches. The CDR3 DNA reads as TGTGCCAGCAGTGACGAGGCAGGGAGGGGAGAGACCCAGTACTTC. Translating gives CASSDEAGRGETQYF.

The V gene is TRBV11-1, the J gene TRBJ2-7; D tentatively reads TRBD1 or TRBD2 (5 bases each). This CDR3 has 16 residues. V lost 0 bases to trimming and J lost 2 bases, with 14 bases between them. Germline V CDR1 and CDR2: SGHAT, FQDESV (reference sequence). This CDR3 reads CASSLALGETPYEQYF. The DNA for the CDR3 is TGTGCCAGCAGCTTAGCGTTGGGGGAGACCCCCTACGAGCAGTACTTC.

The sample holds a few counts of this clonotype. This chain uses TRBV24-1 with TRBJ2-3; D is unresolved. The V end was cut by 6 bases, the J end by 5 bases, with 5 bases between. The CDR3 totals 11 residues. The germline V gene encodes CDR1 KGHDR and CDR2 SFDVKD. CDR3 nucleotides: TGTGCCACCAGTTACGTAGATACGCAGTATTTT. Protein: CATSYVDTQYF.